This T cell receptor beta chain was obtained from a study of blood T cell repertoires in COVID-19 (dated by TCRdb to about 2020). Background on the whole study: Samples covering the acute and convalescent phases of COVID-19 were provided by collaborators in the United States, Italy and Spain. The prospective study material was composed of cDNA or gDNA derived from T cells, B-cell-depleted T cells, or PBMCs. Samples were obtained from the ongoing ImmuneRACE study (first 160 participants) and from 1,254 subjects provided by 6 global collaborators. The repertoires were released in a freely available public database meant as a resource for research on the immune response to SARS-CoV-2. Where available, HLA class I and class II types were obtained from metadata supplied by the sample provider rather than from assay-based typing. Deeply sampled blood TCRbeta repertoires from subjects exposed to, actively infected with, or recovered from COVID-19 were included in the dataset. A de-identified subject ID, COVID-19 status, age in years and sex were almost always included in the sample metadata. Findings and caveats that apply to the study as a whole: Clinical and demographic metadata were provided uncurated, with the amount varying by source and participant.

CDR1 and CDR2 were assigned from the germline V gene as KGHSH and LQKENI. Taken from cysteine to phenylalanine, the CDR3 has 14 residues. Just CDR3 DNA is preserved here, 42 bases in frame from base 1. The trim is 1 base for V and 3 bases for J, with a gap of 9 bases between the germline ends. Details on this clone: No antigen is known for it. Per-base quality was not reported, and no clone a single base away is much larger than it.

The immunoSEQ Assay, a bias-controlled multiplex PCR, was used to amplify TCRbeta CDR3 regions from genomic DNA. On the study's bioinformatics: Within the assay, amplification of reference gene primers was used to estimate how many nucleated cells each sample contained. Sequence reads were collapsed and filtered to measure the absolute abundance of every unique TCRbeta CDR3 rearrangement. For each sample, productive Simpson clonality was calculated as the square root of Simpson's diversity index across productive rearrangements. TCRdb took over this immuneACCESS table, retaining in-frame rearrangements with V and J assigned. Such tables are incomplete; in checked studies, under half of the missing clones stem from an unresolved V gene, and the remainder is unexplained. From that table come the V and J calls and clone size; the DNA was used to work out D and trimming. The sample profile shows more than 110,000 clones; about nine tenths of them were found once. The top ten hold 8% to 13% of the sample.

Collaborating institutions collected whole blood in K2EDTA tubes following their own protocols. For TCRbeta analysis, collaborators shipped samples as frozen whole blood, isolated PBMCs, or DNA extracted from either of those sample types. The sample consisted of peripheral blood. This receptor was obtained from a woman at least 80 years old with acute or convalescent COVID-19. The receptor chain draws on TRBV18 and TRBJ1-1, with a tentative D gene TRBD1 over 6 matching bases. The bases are TGTGCCAGCTCACCACGGGCAGGGGACACTGAAGCTTTCTTT. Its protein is CASSPRAGDTEAFF.